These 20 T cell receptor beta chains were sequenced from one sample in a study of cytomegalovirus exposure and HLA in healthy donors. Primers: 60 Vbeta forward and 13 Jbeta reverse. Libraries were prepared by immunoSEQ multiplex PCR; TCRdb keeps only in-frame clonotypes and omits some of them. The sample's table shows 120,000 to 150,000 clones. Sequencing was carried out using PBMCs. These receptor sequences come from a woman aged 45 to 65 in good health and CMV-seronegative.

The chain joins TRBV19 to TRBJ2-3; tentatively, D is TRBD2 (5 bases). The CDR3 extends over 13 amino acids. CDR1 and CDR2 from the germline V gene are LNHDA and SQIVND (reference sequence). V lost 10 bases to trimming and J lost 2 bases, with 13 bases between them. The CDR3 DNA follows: TGTGCCATGGGGAGTTCCCTCACAGATACGCAGTATTTT. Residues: CAMGSSLTDTQYF.

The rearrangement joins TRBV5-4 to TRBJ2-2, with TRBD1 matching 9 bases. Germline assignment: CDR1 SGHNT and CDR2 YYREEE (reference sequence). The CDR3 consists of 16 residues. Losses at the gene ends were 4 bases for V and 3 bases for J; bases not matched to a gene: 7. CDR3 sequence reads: CASSKETGGYTGELFF. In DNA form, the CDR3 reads TGTGCCAGCAGCAAAGAGACAGGGGGTTACACCGGGGAGCTGTTTTTT.

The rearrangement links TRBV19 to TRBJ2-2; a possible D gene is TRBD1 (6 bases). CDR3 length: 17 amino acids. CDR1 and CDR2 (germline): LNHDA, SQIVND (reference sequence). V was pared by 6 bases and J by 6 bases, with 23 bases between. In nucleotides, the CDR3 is TGTGCCAGTAGGAGGTCCGGGACACCTCTCATCTCCGGGGAGCTGTTTTTT. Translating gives CASRRSGTPLISGELFF.

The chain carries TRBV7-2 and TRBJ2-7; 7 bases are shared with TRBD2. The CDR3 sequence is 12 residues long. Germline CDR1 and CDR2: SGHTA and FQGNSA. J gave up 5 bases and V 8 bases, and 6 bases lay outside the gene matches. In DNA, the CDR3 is TGTGCCAGCGGACTAGGGAGGCACGAGCAGTACTTC. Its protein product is CASGLGRHEQYF.

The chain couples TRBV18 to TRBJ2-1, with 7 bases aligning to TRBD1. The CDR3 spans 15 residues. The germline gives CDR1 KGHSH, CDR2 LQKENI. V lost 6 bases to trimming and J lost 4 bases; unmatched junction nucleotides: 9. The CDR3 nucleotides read TGTGCCAGCTCCGCCGGGACAGCAACTTACAATGAGCAGTTCTTC. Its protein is CASSAGTATYNEQFF.

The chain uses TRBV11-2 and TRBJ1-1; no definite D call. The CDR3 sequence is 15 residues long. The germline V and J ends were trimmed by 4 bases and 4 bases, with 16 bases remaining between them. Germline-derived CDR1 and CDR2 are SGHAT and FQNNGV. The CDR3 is CASSSLRGLGTEAFF. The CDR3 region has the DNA TGTGCCAGCAGCTCGCTCCGGGGTTTGGGCACTGAAGCTTTCTTT.

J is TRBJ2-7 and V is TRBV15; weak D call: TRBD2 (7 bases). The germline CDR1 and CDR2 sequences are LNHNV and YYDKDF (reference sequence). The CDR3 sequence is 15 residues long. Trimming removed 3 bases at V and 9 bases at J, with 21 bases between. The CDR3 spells CATSRPRGASIVQYF. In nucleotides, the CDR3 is TGTGCCACCAGCAGGCCCCGGGGGGCTAGTATTGTGCAGTACTTC.

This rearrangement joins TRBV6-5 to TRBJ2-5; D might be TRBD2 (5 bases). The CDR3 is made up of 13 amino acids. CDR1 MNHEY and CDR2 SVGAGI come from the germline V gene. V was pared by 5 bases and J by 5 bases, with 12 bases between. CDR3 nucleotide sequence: TGTGCCAGCAGTACTGGACTTGGGGAGACCCAGTACTTC. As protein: CASSTGLGETQYF.

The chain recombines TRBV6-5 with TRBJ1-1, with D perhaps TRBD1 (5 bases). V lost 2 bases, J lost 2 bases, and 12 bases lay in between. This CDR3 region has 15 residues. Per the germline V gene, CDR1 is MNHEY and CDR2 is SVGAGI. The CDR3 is CASSYTFRVNTEAFF. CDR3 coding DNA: TGTGCCAGCAGTTACACCTTCAGGGTCAACACTGAAGCTTTCTTT.

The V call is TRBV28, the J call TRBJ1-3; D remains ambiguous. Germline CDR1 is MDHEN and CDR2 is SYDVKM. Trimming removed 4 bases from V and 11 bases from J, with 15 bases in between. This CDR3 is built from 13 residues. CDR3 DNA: TGTGCCAGCAGTTCCCCTTCCGGGGTTTCCATATATTTT. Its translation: CASSSPSGVSIYF.

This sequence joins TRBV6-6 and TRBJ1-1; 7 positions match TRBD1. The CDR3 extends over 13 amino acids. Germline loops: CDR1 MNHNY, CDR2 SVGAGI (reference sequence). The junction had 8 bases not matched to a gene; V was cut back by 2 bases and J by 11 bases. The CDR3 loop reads CASSYARGPRAFF. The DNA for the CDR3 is TGTGCCAGCAGTTACGCAAGGGGGCCGAGGGCTTTCTTT.

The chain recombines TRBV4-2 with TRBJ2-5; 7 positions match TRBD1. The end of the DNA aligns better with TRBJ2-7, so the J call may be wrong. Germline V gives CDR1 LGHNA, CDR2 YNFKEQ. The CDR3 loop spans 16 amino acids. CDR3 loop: CASSREVGDRAYEQYF. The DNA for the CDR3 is TGTGCCAGCAGCCGGGAAGTGGGAGACAGGGCCTACGAGCAGTACTTC.

CDR3 DNA sequence: TGTGCCAGCAGCGTCGGACTAGCGGGAGTACCCGAGCAGTACTTC. Translation gives CASSVGLAGVPEQYF. The gene calls are TRBV9 and TRBJ2-7, with 13 positions matching TRBD2. Trimming cost V 2 bases and J 6 bases; bases outside gene matches: 5. This CDR3 is built from 15 residues. Germline CDR1 and CDR2: SGDLS and YYNGEE. Using reference TRBV9 and TRBJ2-7 for the parts outside the CDR3, the full variable domain is DSGVTQTPKHLITATGQRVTLRCSPRSGDLSVYWYQQSLDQGLQFLIQYYNGEERAKGNILERFSAQQFPDLHSELNLSSLELGDSALYFCASSVGLAGVPEQYFGPGTRLTVT.

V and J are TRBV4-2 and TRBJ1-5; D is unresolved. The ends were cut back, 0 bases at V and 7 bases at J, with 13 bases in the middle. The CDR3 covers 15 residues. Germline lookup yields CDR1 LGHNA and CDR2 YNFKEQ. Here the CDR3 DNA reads TGTGCCAGCAGCCAAGAAGTTGCAGGAGGCCAGCCCCAGCATTTT. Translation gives CASSQEVAGGQPQHF.

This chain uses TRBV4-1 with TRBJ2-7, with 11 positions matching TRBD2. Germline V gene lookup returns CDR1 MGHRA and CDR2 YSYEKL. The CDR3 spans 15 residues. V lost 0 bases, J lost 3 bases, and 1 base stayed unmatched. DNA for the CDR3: TGCGCCAGCAGCCAAGAAACTAGCGGGAGCTACGAGCAGTACTTC. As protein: CASSQETSGSYEQYF.

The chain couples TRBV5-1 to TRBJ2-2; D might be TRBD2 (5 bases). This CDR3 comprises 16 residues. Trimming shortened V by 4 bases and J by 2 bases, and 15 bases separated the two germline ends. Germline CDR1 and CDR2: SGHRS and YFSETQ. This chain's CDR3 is CASSPGLRKNTGELFF. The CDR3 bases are TGCGCCAGCAGCCCTGGACTCCGGAAAAACACCGGGGAGCTGTTTTTT.

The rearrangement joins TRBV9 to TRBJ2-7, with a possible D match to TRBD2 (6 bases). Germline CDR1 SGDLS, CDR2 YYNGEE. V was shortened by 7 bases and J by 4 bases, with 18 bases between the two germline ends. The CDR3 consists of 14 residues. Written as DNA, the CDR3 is TGTGCCAGCGGGGGAGGTGGGGCGGGGTACGAGCAGTACTTC. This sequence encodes CASGGGGAGYEQYF.

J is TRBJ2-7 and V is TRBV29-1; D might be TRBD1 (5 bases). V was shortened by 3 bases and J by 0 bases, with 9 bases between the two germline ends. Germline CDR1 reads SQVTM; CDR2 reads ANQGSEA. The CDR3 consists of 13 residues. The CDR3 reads CSVEDDSSYEQYF. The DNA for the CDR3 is TGCAGCGTTGAGGACGACAGCTCCTACGAGCAGTACTTC.

Here the CDR3 reads CASSIYGFEAFF. CDR3 nucleotide sequence: TGTGCCAGTAGTATTTACGGTTTTGAAGCTTTCTTT. V usage is TRBV19 and J usage is TRBJ1-1; no firm D call. Trimming took off 3 bases at V and 7 bases at J, with 9 bases between the two ends. The CDR3 is 12 amino acids. Germline V gene lookup returns CDR1 LNHDA and CDR2 SQIVND (reference sequence).

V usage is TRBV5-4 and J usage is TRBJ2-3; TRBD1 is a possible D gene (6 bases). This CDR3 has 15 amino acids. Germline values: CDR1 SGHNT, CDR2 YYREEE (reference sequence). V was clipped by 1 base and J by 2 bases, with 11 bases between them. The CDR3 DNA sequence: TGTGCCAGCAGCTTGAGACAGGATATCACAGATACGCAGTATTTT. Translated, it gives CASSLRQDITDTQYF.